Each of the 28 T cell receptor beta chains below was sequenced from the same sample in a study of regulatory T cells in long-lasting Graves disease. Combining iRepertoire HTBI primers with Arm-PCR of CDR3 regions, the authors built TCR beta libraries. TCRdb ran MiXCR on the multiplex PCR reads and lists one entry per CDR3 protein. The data show hundreds of thousands of distinct CDR3 sequences, with around a fifth seen just once and roughly 7.1% held by the top ten. The time point is: persistent/refractory GD, antithyroid drugs over 5 years with positive TRAb. Extracted RNA from PBMCs served as the source of the TCR library. Source: peripheral blood mononuclear cells (PBMCs), taken when the disease was refractory, from a patient treated with antithyroid drugs. All receptors come from a female donor with Graves disease.

In this sample, this clonotype turned up many times. This chain links TRBV10-1 with TRBJ1-1, with D uncertain. Germline CDR1 reads WNHNN; CDR2 reads SYGVQD (reference sequence). The length of the CDR3 is 15 residues. The V gene lost 6 bases and the J gene lost 1 base, with 15 bases spanning the gap. The CDR3 reads CASSESGLPNTEAFF. The CDR3 DNA is TGCGCCAGCAGCGAAAGCGGACTCCCGAACACTGAAGCTTTCTTT.

CDR3 bases: TGTGCCAGTAGTATAGTTGTTAGCTACGAGCAGTACTTC. Amino acid sequence: CASSIVVSYEQYF. This sequence joins TRBV19 and TRBJ2-7; D remains unclear. The germline V and J ends were trimmed by 1 base and 3 bases, with 7 bases remaining between them. The CDR3 consists of 13 residues. From germline, CDR1 is LNHDA and CDR2 SQIVND (reference sequence).

This clonotype occurred many times. The chain employs TRBV5-1 and TRBJ1-1; D unclear. The V gene's germline CDR1 is SGHRS and CDR2 YFSETQ. The CDR3 length is 14 residues. Trimming left V 1 base short and J 0 bases short, with 7 bases between. The CDR3 region is CASSLQAVNTEAFF. CDR3 bases: TGCGCCAGCAGCTTGCAGGCGGTGAACACTGAAGCTTTCTTT.

This clonotype came up many times. The rearrangement links TRBV12-3 or TRBV12-4 to TRBJ2-7; 8 bases fit TRBD1. The CDR3 is 14 residues long. The junction had 4 bases not matched to a gene; V was cut back by 5 bases and J by 1 base. This chain's CDR3 is CASSGQGVSYEQYF. The CDR3, as DNA: TGTGCCAGCAGTGGACAGGGTGTATCCTACGAGCAGTACTTC.

Ten or more counts support this clonotype. The chain joins TRBV12-3 or TRBV12-4 to TRBJ2-5; D is possibly TRBD1 (5 bases). V shed 6 bases and J shed 2 bases, with 10 bases lying between them. The CDR3 length is 13 residues. CDR3 in amino acids: CASRRTSQETQYF. The CDR3 DNA follows: TGTGCCAGCAGGCGGACAAGTCAAGAGACCCAGTACTTC.

V gene TRBV7-8 combines with J gene TRBJ1-5; TRBD1 might be the D (5 bases). Trimming stripped 4 bases from V and 11 bases from J, with 15 bases between. This CDR3 spans 13 amino acids. Germline V lookup: CDR1 SGHVS, CDR2 FQNEAQ. The CDR3 DNA is TGTGCCAGCAGCTCCGGAGGGGCCGGGGCCCAGCATTTT. This gives the protein CASSSGGAGAQHF.

The genes are TRBV7-2 and TRBJ2-2, with D maybe TRBD1 (6 bases). V was clipped by 3 bases and J by 1 base, with 9 bases between them. Germline V lookup: CDR1 SGHTA, CDR2 FQGNSA. The CDR3 sequence is 15 residues long. CDR3 nucleotide sequence: TGTGCCAGCAGCTTGGGGGCGGTGAACACCGGGGAGCTGTTTTTT. Translating gives CASSLGAVNTGELFF.

The chain combines TRBV25-1 with TRBJ1-1, with D perhaps matching TRBD1 (6 bases). This CDR3 region has 12 residues. Trimming stripped 0 bases from V and 9 bases from J, with 8 bases between. Germline V CDR1 and CDR2: MGHDK, SYGVNS. Written as DNA, the CDR3 is TGTGCCAGCAGTGAATACAGGGACAAAGCTTTCTTT. As protein: CASSEYRDKAFF.

V usage is TRBV19 and J usage is TRBJ1-2; D possibly corresponds to TRBD1 (5 bases). Germline-derived CDR1 and CDR2 are LNHDA and SQIVND (reference sequence). V was clipped by 2 bases and J by 4 bases, with 11 bases between them. The CDR3 has 14 residues. For the CDR3, the DNA is TGTGCCAGTAGTATATCGTCGGGGCTCTATGGCTACACCTTC. It translates to CASSISSGLYGYTF.

Regarding this clonotype: One end of the junction varies from germline; a read error may be responsible. The chain has TRBV6-1 and TRBJ2-2; 7 positions match TRBD2. Germline V lookup: CDR1 MNHNS, CDR2 SASEGT. The CDR3 length is 15 residues. The CDR3 spells CASSRTSVNTEELFF. In DNA form, the CDR3 reads TGTGCCAGCAGTAGAACTAGCGTTAACACCGAGGAGCTGTTTTTT.

This clonotype was seen only a few times. The chain couples TRBV24-1 to TRBJ1-1; D gene uncertain. From germline, CDR1 is KGHDR and CDR2 SFDVKD. The CDR3 spans 12 residues. Between the trimmed V and J ends, which lost 8 bases and 1 base, there was a span of 7 bases. The CDR3 DNA reads as TGTGCCACCAATCGGGCGAACACTGAAGCTTTCTTT. Protein product: CATNRANTEAFF.

The rearrangement joins TRBV20-1 to TRBJ2-3, with TRBD2 matching over 12 bases. CDR1 is DFQATT, CDR2 SNEGSKA, per germline (reference sequence). V gave up 0 bases and J gave up 4 bases; unmatched junction bases: 2. The CDR3 is 15 amino acids. CDR3 sequence: CSARDPSGGADTQYF. As DNA, the CDR3 is TGCAGTGCTAGAGACCCTAGCGGGGGGGCAGATACGCAGTATTTT.

J is TRBJ2-5 and V is TRBV10-3; TRBD2 matches 15 bases. J gave up 5 bases and V 6 bases, and 1 base lay outside the gene matches. This CDR3 is built from 14 residues. In germline, CDR1 is ENHRY, CDR2 SYGVKD. The CDR3 spells CAISGTSGGETQYF. CDR3 nucleotide sequence: TGTGCCATCAGCGGGACTAGCGGGGGGGAGACCCAGTACTTC.

Ten or more counts support this clonotype. This chain links TRBV2 with TRBJ1-1; 10 bases are a match to TRBD1. The CDR3 loop spans 13 amino acids. Germline CDR1 is SNHLY and CDR2 is FYNNEI. V dropped 10 bases and J dropped 5; count of bases not matched to a gene: 7. In DNA, the CDR3 is TGTGCCACCAGGACAGGGGGTAGGACTGAAGCTTTCTTT. Protein: CATRTGGRTEAFF.

This clonotype has ten or more counts. The chain carries TRBV28 and TRBJ1-1; TRBD1 matches 8 bases. Germline-derived CDR1 and CDR2 are MDHEN and SYDVKM. With V trimmed by 6 bases and J by 1 base, 7 bases remained unmatched. The CDR3 extends over 15 amino acids. The CDR3 DNA follows: TGTGCCAGCAGGCTGGGACAGGCCCCGAACACTGAAGCTTTCTTT. This gives the protein CASRLGQAPNTEAFF.

The chain joins TRBV20-1 to TRBJ1-1; 9 positions match TRBD1. V was pared by 6 bases and J by 1 base, with 9 bases of the junction left unmatched. The CDR3 covers 15 residues. The germline CDR1 and CDR2 sequences are DFQATT and SNEGSKA (reference sequence). CDR3 nucleotides: TGCAGTGCAAAAACAGGGGGCGCGGGGAACACTGAAGCTTTCTTT. It codes for CSAKTGGAGNTEAFF.

This clonotype was detected many times. V usage is TRBV27 and J usage is TRBJ2-5; no clear D gene. The CDR3 runs 15 residues. Per germline, CDR1 MNHEY and CDR2 SMNVEV (reference sequence). V lost 0 bases and J lost 1, with 9 bases in between. The DNA of the CDR3 is TGTGCCAGCAGTTTATCGTGGGCCTTCCAAGAGACCCAGTACTTC. Encoded protein: CASSLSWAFQETQYF.

This clonotype was seen more than once but under ten times. This chain joins TRBV20-1 and TRBJ2-7, with D maybe TRBD1 (6 bases). Germline V gene sequence: CDR1 DFQATT, CDR2 SNEGSKA (reference sequence). The CDR3 spans 15 residues. Trimming stripped 0 bases from V and 3 bases from J, with 15 bases between. In nucleotides, the CDR3 is TGCAGTGCTAGAGATCGGTACAGGGCCGGCTACGAGCAGTACTTC. It translates to CSARDRYRAGYEQYF.

This clonotype was found many times. The gene calls are TRBV6-5 and TRBJ1-5, with D perhaps TRBD1 (5 bases). Trimming removed 0 bases from V and 11 bases from J, with 11 bases in between. The germline V gene has CDR1 MNHEY and CDR2 SVGAGI. This CDR3 is built from 13 residues. The CDR3 DNA sequence: TGTGCCAGCAGTTACTCGAAGGGGATGGCCCAGCATTTT. It encodes CASSYSKGMAQHF.

The table lists this clonotype with many counts. V gene TRBV28 combines with J gene TRBJ2-7, with D possibly matching TRBD2 (7 bases). Germline-derived CDR1 and CDR2 are MDHEN and SYDVKM. There are 15 residues in the CDR3. Between the trimmed V and J ends, which lost 4 bases and 3 bases, there was a span of 16 bases. The CDR3 is CASSSPEGGGYEQYF. The CDR3 DNA sequence: TGTGCCAGCAGTTCCCCTGAGGGGGGGGGCTACGAGCAGTACTTC.

The chain links TRBV10-3 to TRBJ1-1, with 9 bases that match TRBD1. Germline V gene data show CDR1 as ENHRY and CDR2 as SYGVKD. The CDR3 sequence is 17 residues long. With 6 bases clipped from V and 3 bases from J, the junction kept 14 bases outside the gene matches. The chain's CDR3 is CAIRPGQGAAADTEAFF. CDR3 sequence (DNA): TGTGCCATCAGGCCGGGACAGGGAGCTGCTGCTGACACTGAAGCTTTCTTT.

The rearrangement uses TRBV24-1 and TRBJ2-1, with D unresolved. Germline V lookup: CDR1 KGHDR, CDR2 SFDVKD. CDR3 size: 15 residues. V shed 6 bases and J shed 1 base, with 12 bases lying between them. DNA of the CDR3: TGTGCCACCAGTTCGCTGAGGAAGTCCTACAATGAGCAGTTCTTC. This encodes CATSSLRKSYNEQFF.

There are a few counts of this clonotype. CDR3: CASSFGGNTGELFF. The DNA of the CDR3 is TGTGCCAGCAGTTTCGGGGGTAACACCGGGGAGCTGTTTTTT. The chain recombines TRBV27 with TRBJ2-2, with D possibly matching TRBD2 (6 bases). Trimming took 3 bases from V and 2 from J, leaving 7 bases between them. The CDR3 spans 14 residues. CDR1 is MNHEY and CDR2 is SMNVEV in the germline V gene (reference sequence).

Ten or more counts support this clonotype. The chain uses TRBV2 and TRBJ1-2; tentative D call: TRBD1 (5 bases). The CDR3 length is 13 residues. With 3 bases removed from V and 8 bases from J, the gap between germline ends came to 13 bases. The germline gives CDR1 SNHLY, CDR2 FYNNEI. The CDR3 region has the DNA TGTGCCAGCAGTGAGTTCGGAAGGGGCGGCTACACCTTC. Translated, it gives CASSEFGRGGYTF.

This clonotype was recorded a few times. The chain uses TRBV20-1 and TRBJ2-5, with a tentative D call TRBD2 (5 bases). Germline CDR1 and CDR2: DFQATT and SNEGSKA (reference sequence). Trimming removed 3 bases at V and 2 bases at J, with 10 bases between. The CDR3 has 13 amino acids. DNA for the CDR3: TGCAGTGCTAGGAGGGAGCTACAAGAGACCCAGTACTTC. Translating gives CSARRELQETQYF.

This clonotype was seen ten or more times. The chain has TRBV7-8 and TRBJ2-7, with unresolved D. This CDR3 spans 14 amino acids. Trimming shortened V by 2 bases and J by 6 bases, and 14 bases separated the two germline ends. Germline loops: CDR1 SGHVS, CDR2 FQNEAQ. In nucleotides, the CDR3 is TGTGCCAGCAGCTTATCAACCAGGTTTTCCGAGCAGTACTTC. It yields the protein CASSLSTRFSEQYF.

This clonotype was seen only a few times. V gene TRBV29-1 combines with J gene TRBJ2-2; D is undetermined. Trimming left V 0 bases short and J 0 bases short, with 2 bases between. From germline, CDR1 is SQVTM and CDR2 ANQGSEA. The CDR3 spans 13 residues. DNA of the CDR3: TGCAGCGTTGAAGAAGCGAACACCGGGGAGCTGTTTTTT. This codes for CSVEEANTGELFF.

This clonotype has only a few counts. The V and J genes are TRBV15 and TRBJ2-2; D is possibly TRBD2 (6 bases). V was pared by 1 base and J by 7 bases, with 16 bases between. The CDR3 loop spans 16 amino acids. Germline V gene lookup returns CDR1 LNHNV and CDR2 YYDKDF (reference sequence). The CDR3 DNA reads as TGTGCCACCAGCAGAGGTACTGGAGGGAATAGCGGGGAGCTGTTTTTT. It is translated as CATSRGTGGNSGELFF.